This T cell receptor (beta chain) was sequenced during a study of control samples from healthy donors and cancer patients. Germline V gene data show CDR1 as DFQATT and CDR2 as SNEGSKA (reference sequence). The CDR3 is made up of 16 amino acids. Trimming took off 3 bases at V and 2 bases at J, with 17 bases between the two ends. This clone was seen only once. Profiled with immunoSEQ multiplex PCR; TCRdb holds only in-frame clones, not every one. The repertoire has around 180,000 clones, more than 90% of them found once; the top ten carry approximately 2%. The rearrangement joins TRBV20-1 to TRBJ2-1; D remains unclear. The receptor comes from a woman between 35 and 50 years old in good health. Sample: blood. The CDR3, as DNA: TGCAGTGCTAGTCCGTTCTCTGGGGTAGCCTACAATGAGCAGTTCTTC. Translating gives CSASPFSGVAYNEQFF.